This T cell receptor (beta chain) originates from a study of identical twins. General observations from the study: It was out-of-frame TCR alpha sharing in monozygotic twins that models underestimated. Twins' excess sharing was less marked for out-of-frame beta sequences. Out-of-frame alpha sequences shared between twins exhibited an excess of low generation probability. Whereas memory repertoires showed no such difference, abundant cord blood beta clonotypes carried fewer insertions.

This CDR3 has 21 amino acids. V was clipped by 4 bases and J by 4 bases, with 32 bases between them. The germline CDR1 and CDR2 sequences are LGHDT and YNNKEL (reference sequence). This clonotype was seen a handful of times. Its antigen is unidentified. TCRdb used MiXCR to reprocess the 5' RACE reads, holding one entry per CDR3 protein. Found here are about 660,000 distinct CDR3 sequences, under 9% of them singletons; the top ten hold about 0.98%. These data are also associated with another study on yellow fever vaccine responses in identical twins.

The V gene is TRBV3-1, the J gene TRBJ1-5, with a weak D call TRBD1 (5 bases). This TCR derives from a woman between 18 and 29 years old in good health. Material for sequencing was PBMCs. The CDR3 nucleotides read TGTGCCAGCAGCCCAATCAACCCGGGGCTCCGAAAACGTAGATGGAATCAGCCCCAGCATTTT. Amino acid sequence: CASSPINPGLRKRRWNQPQHF.